This is a list of T cell receptor beta chains from one sample in a study of T cells in Graves' hyperthyroidism and ophthalmopathy. Each CDR3 protein gets one entry after TCRdb re-called the multiplex PCR reads with MiXCR. The table lists around 400,000 distinct CDR3 sequences, more than 15% of them singletons. Sequencing was done on a sample of blood. Source of these receptors: a woman aged 18-29 years with Graves' hyperthyroidism that later progressed to Graves' ophthalmopathy. Each CDR3 is given with its conserved first and last residue. The order of the fields is V gene, CDR3 length, D gene, clone size, J gene, CDR3 DNA, CDR3 protein. D genes are given only for firm matches. The size entry is marked missing in some rows and otherwise reads once, few, many or a size class.

V gene: TRBV18; CDR3 length: 17; D gene: TRBD1; clone size: few; J gene: TRBJ2-1; CDR3 DNA: TGTGCCAGCTCACCACGACGACAGGGGTTGGTTAATGATGAGCAGTTCTTC; CDR3 protein: CASSPRRQGLVNDEQFF
V gene: TRBV18; CDR3 length: 16; D gene: TRBD2; clone size: .; J gene: TRBJ2-3; CDR3 DNA: TGTGCCAGCTCACCATTCCCGGCTAGCGGGAGGAATACGCAGTATTTT; CDR3 protein: CASSPFPASGRNTQYF
V gene: TRBV6-1; CDR3 length: 17; D gene: .; clone size: many; J gene: TRBJ2-3; CDR3 DNA: TGTGCCAGCAGTGCGCAGCAGGGGTTCGATGACACAGATACGCAGTATTTT; CDR3 protein: CASSAQQGFDDTDTQYF
V gene: TRBV7-9; CDR3 length: 15; D gene: TRBD2; clone size: many; J gene: TRBJ2-3; CDR3 DNA: TGTGCCAGCAGCCCCGGGACTAAGTCCACAGATACGCAGTATTTT; CDR3 protein: CASSPGTKSTDTQYF
V gene: TRBV5-6; CDR3 length: 15; D gene: .; clone size: many; J gene: TRBJ2-1; CDR3 DNA: TGTGCCAGCAGCTGGGGCCACGTCACGTACAATGAGCAGTTCTTC; CDR3 protein: CASSWGHVTYNEQFF
V gene: TRBV5-5; CDR3 length: 15; D gene: TRBD1; clone size: many; J gene: TRBJ2-1; CDR3 DNA: TGTGCCAGCAGTTCCGGGACAGGGAAGTTTGGTGAGCAGTTCTTC; CDR3 protein: CASSSGTGKFGEQFF
V gene: TRBV7-9; CDR3 length: 16; D gene: .; clone size: many; J gene: TRBJ2-1; CDR3 DNA: TGTGCCAGCAGCTTAGGGGACTCCAGCTCCTACAATGAGCAGTTCTTC; CDR3 protein: CASSLGDSSSYNEQFF
V gene: TRBV28; CDR3 length: 23; D gene: TRBD2; clone size: many; J gene: TRBJ2-1; CDR3 DNA: TGTGCCAGCAGAACTACACTTATGGACAGATCCAGGACTAGCGGGAGCTTCTACAATGAGCAGTTCTTC; CDR3 protein: CASRTTLMDRSRTSGSFYNEQFF
V gene: TRBV19; CDR3 length: 12; D gene: .; clone size: .; J gene: TRBJ1-1; CDR3 DNA: TGTGCCAGTAGTATTGGTGTAGTGGGAGCTTTCTTT; CDR3 protein: CASSIGVVGAFF
V gene: TRBV20-1; CDR3 length: 14; D gene: TRBD2; clone size: many; J gene: TRBJ2-3; CDR3 DNA: TGCAGTGCCGATAGCGGGAAGGGCACAGATACGCAGTATTTT; CDR3 protein: CSADSGKGTDTQYF
V gene: TRBV6-2/TRBV6-3; CDR3 length: 17; D gene: TRBD1; clone size: few; J gene: TRBJ2-5; CDR3 DNA: TGTGCCAGCAGTTACTCGAGACAGGGGGTTGATCGAGAGACCCAGTACTTC; CDR3 protein: CASSYSRQGVDRETQYF
V gene: TRBV29-1; CDR3 length: 14; D gene: TRBD2; clone size: many; J gene: TRBJ2-7; CDR3 DNA: TGCAGCGTTGTGGGGGGGACTAGCGGCTACGAGCAGTACTTC; CDR3 protein: CSVVGGTSGYEQYF
V gene: TRBV18; CDR3 length: 15; D gene: .; clone size: many; J gene: TRBJ2-7; CDR3 DNA: TGTGCCAGCTCACCCACCCAAACCCTCTCCTACGAGCAGTACTTC; CDR3 protein: CASSPTQTLSYEQYF
V gene: TRBV25-1; CDR3 length: 14; D gene: TRBD1; clone size: few; J gene: TRBJ2-7; CDR3 DNA: TGTGCCAGCAGTGCGACAGGGAATCTCAACGAGCAGTACTTC; CDR3 protein: CASSATGNLNEQYF
V gene: TRBV19; CDR3 length: 14; D gene: .; clone size: .; J gene: TRBJ2-2; CDR3 DNA: TGTGCCAGTAGTATAGCCGGGTTCGCCGGGGAGCTGTTTTTT; CDR3 protein: CASSIAGFAGELFF
V gene: TRBV5-1; CDR3 length: 16; D gene: .; clone size: .; J gene: TRBJ1-6; CDR3 DNA: TGCGTCAGCCACTCGGGGGGCACACTCGAGGGTTCACCCCTCCACTTT; CDR3 protein: CVSHSGGTLEGSPLHF
V gene: TRBV6-1; CDR3 length: 16; D gene: .; clone size: many; J gene: TRBJ2-3; CDR3 DNA: TGTGCCAGCAGAAGAGGAACGTCAAGAAGCACAGATACGCAGTATTTT; CDR3 protein: CASRRGTSRSTDTQYF
V gene: TRBV6-1; CDR3 length: 15; D gene: .; clone size: many; J gene: TRBJ2-1; CDR3 DNA: TGTGCCAGCAGTGAAGCGGTCCTTAGAGGGCATGAGCAGTTCTTC; CDR3 protein: CASSEAVLRGHEQFF
V gene: TRBV27; CDR3 length: 16; D gene: .; clone size: many; J gene: TRBJ1-2; CDR3 DNA: TGTGCCAGCACTACTCTGACGGGACGGATTAACTATGGCTACACCTTC; CDR3 protein: CASTTLTGRINYGYTF
V gene: TRBV28; CDR3 length: 14; D gene: .; clone size: .; J gene: TRBJ2-6; CDR3 DNA: TGTGCCAGCAGTTTTCACACTGGGGCCAACGTCCTGACTTTC; CDR3 protein: CASSFHTGANVLTF
V gene: TRBV20-1; CDR3 length: 13; D gene: .; clone size: few; J gene: TRBJ2-5; CDR3 DNA: TGCAGTGCTAGGCCGGGAGAAAGTGAGACCCAGTACTTC; CDR3 protein: CSARPGESETQYF
V gene: TRBV10-3; CDR3 length: 14; D gene: .; clone size: many; J gene: TRBJ2-2; CDR3 DNA: TGTGCCATCAGTGAGTCGGCGGACACCGGGGAGCTGTTTTTT; CDR3 protein: CAISESADTGELFF
V gene: TRBV28; CDR3 length: 14; D gene: .; clone size: many; J gene: TRBJ1-2; CDR3 DNA: TGTGCCAGCAGTTCACACTGGGCAGACTATGGCTACACCTTC; CDR3 protein: CASSSHWADYGYTF
V gene: TRBV27; CDR3 length: 16; D gene: TRBD2; clone size: many; J gene: TRBJ2-7; CDR3 DNA: TGTGCCAGCAGTTTGGATCTCAGGCGGGAGCTATACGAGCAGTACTTC; CDR3 protein: CASSLDLRRELYEQYF
V gene: TRBV7-8; CDR3 length: 16; D gene: .; clone size: many; J gene: TRBJ2-5; CDR3 DNA: TGTGCCAGCAGCTCTCTTAATTTGGGGTATGGAGAGACCCAGTACTTC; CDR3 protein: CASSSLNLGYGETQYF
V gene: TRBV28; CDR3 length: 13; D gene: TRBD1; clone size: .; J gene: TRBJ2-3; CDR3 DNA: TGTGCCAGCAGTGGACAGGGAATAGATACGCAGTATTTT; CDR3 protein: CASSGQGIDTQYF
V gene: TRBV2; CDR3 length: 13; D gene: TRBD2; clone size: many; J gene: TRBJ2-5; CDR3 DNA: TGTGCCAGCAGACTAGCGGGAAGGGAGACCCAGTACTTC; CDR3 protein: CASRLAGRETQYF
V gene: TRBV7-2; CDR3 length: 12; D gene: .; clone size: many; J gene: TRBJ2-1; CDR3 DNA: TGTGCCAGCAGCTTTGACCGGAAGGTGCAGTTCTTC; CDR3 protein: CASSFDRKVQFF
V gene: TRBV7-2; CDR3 length: 11; D gene: TRBD2; clone size: few; J gene: TRBJ2-1; CDR3 DNA: TGTGCCAGCAGCTTAGGGACTAGCCAGTTCTTC; CDR3 protein: CASSLGTSQFF
V gene: TRBV28; CDR3 length: 16; D gene: TRBD1; clone size: many; J gene: TRBJ1-2; CDR3 DNA: TGTGCCAGCAGTTCCCCCGGGACAGGTTCTGACTATGGCTACACCTTC; CDR3 protein: CASSSPGTGSDYGYTF
V gene: TRBV27; CDR3 length: 15; D gene: .; clone size: .; J gene: TRBJ2-1; CDR3 DNA: TGTGCCAGCAGTTCATCTGGGAACGGGTACAATGAGCAGTTCTTC; CDR3 protein: CASSSSGNGYNEQFF
V gene: TRBV27; CDR3 length: 16; D gene: .; clone size: few; J gene: TRBJ2-1; CDR3 DNA: TGTGCCAGCAGTCAATCGATGGGACCGCTTTACAATGAGCAGTTCTTC; CDR3 protein: CASSQSMGPLYNEQFF
V gene: TRBV11-2; CDR3 length: 15; D gene: TRBD2; clone size: many; J gene: TRBJ2-7; CDR3 DNA: TGTGCCAGCAGCTTCCGACTAGCGGGAGTATACGAGCAGTACTTC; CDR3 protein: CASSFRLAGVYEQYF
V gene: TRBV7-9; CDR3 length: 14; D gene: .; clone size: once; J gene: TRBJ1-6; CDR3 DNA: TGTGCCAGTAGTATAGCGGGGGTAGAATCACCCCTCCACTTT; CDR3 protein: CASSIAGVESPLHF
V gene: TRBV5-1; CDR3 length: 15; D gene: TRBD2; clone size: .; J gene: TRBJ2-7; CDR3 DNA: TGCGCCAGCAGCTCGGGACTAGCGGGAGTATGGGAGCAGTACTTC; CDR3 protein: CASSSGLAGVWEQYF
V gene: TRBV4-2; CDR3 length: 16; D gene: TRBD1; clone size: .; J gene: TRBJ1-2; CDR3 DNA: TGTGCCAGCAGCCAAGAACAGGACAGGGCCCCAGGCGGCTACACCTTC; CDR3 protein: CASSQEQDRAPGGYTF
V gene: TRBV7-9; CDR3 length: 14; D gene: .; clone size: .; J gene: TRBJ2-7; CDR3 DNA: TGTGCCAGCAGCTTAGATATTTGGGGTTGGGAGCAGTACTTC; CDR3 protein: CASSLDIWGWEQYF
V gene: TRBV7-3; CDR3 length: 13; D gene: .; clone size: many; J gene: TRBJ2-2; CDR3 DNA: TGTGCCAGCAGCCGGGAGAACACCGGGGAGCTGTTTTTT; CDR3 protein: CASSRENTGELFF
V gene: TRBV4-2; CDR3 length: 14; D gene: .; clone size: .; J gene: TRBJ2-1; CDR3 DNA: TGTGCCAGCAGCCAAGATGTCAGTTACAATGAGCAGTTCTTC; CDR3 protein: CASSQDVSYNEQFF
V gene: TRBV24-1; CDR3 length: 12; D gene: .; clone size: many; J gene: TRBJ2-7; CDR3 DNA: TGTGCCACCAGTGATATCGGGTACGAGCAGTACTTC; CDR3 protein: CATSDIGYEQYF
V gene: TRBV10-3; CDR3 length: 17; D gene: TRBD2; clone size: .; J gene: TRBJ2-1; CDR3 DNA: TGTGCCATCAGTGTGACCGGGACTAGCGGCTCCTACAATGAGCAGTTCTTC; CDR3 protein: CAISVTGTSGSYNEQFF
V gene: TRBV28; CDR3 length: 19; D gene: .; clone size: few; J gene: TRBJ1-2; CDR3 DNA: TGTGCCAGCAGTTGGGGGTCGAGGTCCCACCCAGCCCTAGGCTATGGCTACACCTTC; CDR3 protein: CASSWGSRSHPALGYGYTF
V gene: TRBV12-3/TRBV12-4; CDR3 length: 16; D gene: TRBD2; clone size: many; J gene: TRBJ2-5; CDR3 DNA: TGTGCCAGCAGCCGGACTAGCGGGAGGGCCCAAGAGACCCAGTACTTC; CDR3 protein: CASSRTSGRAQETQYF
V gene: TRBV5-1; CDR3 length: 14; D gene: .; clone size: .; J gene: TRBJ2-1; CDR3 DNA: TGCGCCAGCAGCTTGGGCGTTAGCGGAAATGAGCAGTTCTTC; CDR3 protein: CASSLGVSGNEQFF
V gene: TRBV20-1; CDR3 length: 14; D gene: .; clone size: many; J gene: TRBJ2-6; CDR3 DNA: TGCAGTGCTAGCCCCCACTCTGGGGCCAACGTCCTGACTTTC; CDR3 protein: CSASPHSGANVLTF
V gene: TRBV7-2; CDR3 length: 14; D gene: .; clone size: many; J gene: TRBJ2-1; CDR3 DNA: TGTGCCAGCAGCTCACAGGGCGGAGACAATGAGCAGTTCTTC; CDR3 protein: CASSSQGGDNEQFF
V gene: TRBV11-2; CDR3 length: 18; D gene: TRBD2; clone size: many; J gene: TRBJ2-3; CDR3 DNA: TGTGCCAGCAGCTTAGGGGGCTCGGGACTAGCGGGTTCAGATACGCAGTATTTT; CDR3 protein: CASSLGGSGLAGSDTQYF
V gene: TRBV20-1; CDR3 length: 16; D gene: .; clone size: few; J gene: TRBJ2-3; CDR3 DNA: TGCAGTGCTAGCGCAGCCCTTCAATTTCTCACAGATACGCAGTATTTT; CDR3 protein: CSASAALQFLTDTQYF
V gene: TRBV19; CDR3 length: 15; D gene: .; clone size: .; J gene: TRBJ2-1; CDR3 DNA: TGTGCCAGTAGTGCCCTTCCCTCTAGCTCATCTGAGCAGTTCTTC; CDR3 protein: CASSALPSSSSEQFF
V gene: TRBV10-3; CDR3 length: 13; D gene: .; clone size: .; J gene: TRBJ2-6; CDR3 DNA: TGTGCCACGGGGAGCGGAGGGGCCAACGTCCTGACTTTC; CDR3 protein: CATGSGGANVLTF